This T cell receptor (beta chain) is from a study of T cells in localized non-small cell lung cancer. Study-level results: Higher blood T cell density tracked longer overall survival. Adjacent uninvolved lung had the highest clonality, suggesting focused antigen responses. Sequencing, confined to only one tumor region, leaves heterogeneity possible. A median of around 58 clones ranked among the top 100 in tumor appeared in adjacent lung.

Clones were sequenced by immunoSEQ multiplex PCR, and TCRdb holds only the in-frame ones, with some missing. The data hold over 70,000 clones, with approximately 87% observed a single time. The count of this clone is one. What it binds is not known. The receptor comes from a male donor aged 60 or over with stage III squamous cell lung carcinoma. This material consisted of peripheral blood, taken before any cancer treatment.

As DNA, the CDR3 is TGTGCCTGGAGTGTTAAGACCGGGGCCCATCAGCCCCAGCATTTT. As protein: CAWSVKTGAHQPQHF. This chain links TRBV30 with TRBJ1-5; a possible D gene is TRBD1 (5 bases). Trimming left V 0 bases short and J 5 bases short, with 14 bases between. The CDR3 loop spans 15 amino acids. Germline CDR1 reads GTSNPN; CDR2 reads SVGIG (reference sequence).